Each of the 2 T cell receptor beta chains below was sequenced from the same sample in a study of blood T cell repertoires in COVID-19. Sequencing was performed with immunoSEQ multiplex PCR; in TCRdb, only in-frame clones are kept and a portion is missing. The sample lists 150,000 to 200,000 clones; roughly 77% were seen once. Sequences were obtained from PBMCs or T cells enriched from blood (not recorded which). Receptor source: a woman between 50 and 59 years old with acute COVID-19.

Here the CDR3 DNA reads TGTGCCAGCAGCTTCCCCTCTGGACACGCCAAGGGAGGCTACACCTTC. Amino acids: CASSFPSGHAKGGYTF. The chain recombines TRBV5-6 with TRBJ1-2, with a possible D match to TRBD1 (5 bases). This CDR3 comprises 16 residues. From germline, CDR1 is SGHDT and CDR2 YYEEEE. Trimming pared 2 bases from V and 8 bases from J, leaving 22 bases between.

This clone showed up just once. This rearrangement joins TRBV11-2 to TRBJ1-2, with a tentative D call TRBD1 (5 bases). V lost 4 bases, J lost 6 bases, and 9 bases lay in between. CDR1 is SGHAT and CDR2 is FQNNGV in the germline V gene. This CDR3 comprises 12 residues. For the CDR3, the DNA is TGTGCCAGCAGCTCGTACAGGAATGGCTACACCTTC. This translates into CASSSYRNGYTF.